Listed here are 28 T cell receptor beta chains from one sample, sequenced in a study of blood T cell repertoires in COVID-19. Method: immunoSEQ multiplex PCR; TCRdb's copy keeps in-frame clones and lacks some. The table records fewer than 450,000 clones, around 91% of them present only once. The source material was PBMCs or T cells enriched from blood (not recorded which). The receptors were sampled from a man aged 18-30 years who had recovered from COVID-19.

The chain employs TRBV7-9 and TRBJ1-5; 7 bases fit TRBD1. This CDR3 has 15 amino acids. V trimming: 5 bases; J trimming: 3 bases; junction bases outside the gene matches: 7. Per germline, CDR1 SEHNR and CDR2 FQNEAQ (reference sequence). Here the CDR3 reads CASSPLGQLNQPQHF. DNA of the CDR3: TGTGCCAGCAGCCCCTTGGGACAGCTCAATCAGCCCCAGCATTTT.

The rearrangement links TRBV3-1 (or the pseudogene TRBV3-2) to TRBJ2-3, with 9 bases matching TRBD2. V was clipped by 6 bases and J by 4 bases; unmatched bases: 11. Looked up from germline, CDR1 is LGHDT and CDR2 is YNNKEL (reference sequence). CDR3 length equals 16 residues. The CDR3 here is CASRPAGGGAADTQYF. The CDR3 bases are TGTGCCAGCAGACCCGCTGGCGGGGGGGCCGCAGATACGCAGTATTTT.

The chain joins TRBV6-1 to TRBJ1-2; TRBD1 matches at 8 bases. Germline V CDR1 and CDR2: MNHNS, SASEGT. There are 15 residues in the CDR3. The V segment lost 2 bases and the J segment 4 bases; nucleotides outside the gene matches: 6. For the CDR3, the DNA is TGTGCCAGCAGTGAAACAACAGGGGGGCCCTATGGCTACACCTTC. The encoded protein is CASSETTGGPYGYTF.

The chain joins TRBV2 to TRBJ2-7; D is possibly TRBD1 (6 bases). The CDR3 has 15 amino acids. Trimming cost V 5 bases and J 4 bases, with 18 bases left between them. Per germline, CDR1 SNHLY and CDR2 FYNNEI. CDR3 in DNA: TGTGCCAGCAGTCGCGACCGGGTCAGGGGATACGAGCAGTACTTC. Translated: CASSRDRVRGYEQYF.

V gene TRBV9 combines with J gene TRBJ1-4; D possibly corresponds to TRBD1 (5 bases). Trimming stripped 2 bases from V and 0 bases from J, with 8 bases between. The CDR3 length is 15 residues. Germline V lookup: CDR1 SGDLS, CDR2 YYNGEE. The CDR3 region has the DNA TGTGCCAGCAGCGTGGGGGGGTCAACTAATGAAAAACTGTTTTTT. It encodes CASSVGGSTNEKLFF.

CDR3 region: CASSYIGGYNEQFF. The CDR3 region has the DNA TGTGCCAGCAGCTATATAGGGGGCTACAATGAGCAGTTCTTC. J is TRBJ2-1 and V is TRBV11-2; perhaps TRBD1 as D (6 bases). Trimming removed 4 bases from V and 3 bases from J, with 10 bases in between. Germline CDR1 is SGHAT and CDR2 is FQNNGV. CDR3 length equals 14 residues.

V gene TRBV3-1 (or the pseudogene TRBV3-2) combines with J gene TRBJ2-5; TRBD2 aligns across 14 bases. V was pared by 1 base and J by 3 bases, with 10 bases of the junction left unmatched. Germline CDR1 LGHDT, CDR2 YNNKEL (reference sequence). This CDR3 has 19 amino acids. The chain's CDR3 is CASSQAPVGLAGVEETQYF. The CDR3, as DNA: TGTGCCAGCAGCCAAGCCCCGGTGGGACTAGCGGGAGTTGAAGAGACCCAGTACTTC.

CDR3 region: CAWSVFADEKLFF. The CDR3 nucleotides are TGTGCCTGGAGTGTATTTGCAGATGAAAAACTGTTTTTT. The rearrangement uses TRBV30 and TRBJ1-4, with D hard to call. V was pared by 0 bases and J by 6 bases, with 8 bases between. The CDR3 has 13 residues. Germline V gene data show CDR1 as GTSNPN and CDR2 as SVGIG (reference sequence).

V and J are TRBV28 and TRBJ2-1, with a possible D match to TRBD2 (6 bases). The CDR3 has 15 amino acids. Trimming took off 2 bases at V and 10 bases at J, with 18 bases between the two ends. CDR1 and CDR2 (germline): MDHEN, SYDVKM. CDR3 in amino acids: CASSLGGSQSREQFF. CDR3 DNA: TGTGCCAGCAGTTTAGGGGGGAGTCAATCAAGGGAGCAGTTCTTC.

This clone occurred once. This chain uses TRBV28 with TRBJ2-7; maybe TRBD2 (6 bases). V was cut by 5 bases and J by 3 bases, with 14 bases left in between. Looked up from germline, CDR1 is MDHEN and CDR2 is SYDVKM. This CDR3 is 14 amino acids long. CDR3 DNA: TGTGCCAGCAGTCCCCCCGGTAGCGGCTACGAGCAGTACTTC. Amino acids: CASSPPGSGYEQYF. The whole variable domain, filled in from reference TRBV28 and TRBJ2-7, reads DVKVTQSSRYLVKRTGEKVFLECVQDMDHENMFWYRQDPGLGLRLIYFSYDVKMKEKGDIPEGYSVSREKKERFSLILESASTNQTSMYLCASSPPGSGYEQYFGPGTRLTVT.

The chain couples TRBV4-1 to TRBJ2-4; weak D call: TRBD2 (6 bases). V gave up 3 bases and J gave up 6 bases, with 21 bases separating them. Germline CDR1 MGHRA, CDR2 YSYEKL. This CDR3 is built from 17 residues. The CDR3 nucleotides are TGCGCCAGCAGCCACTTCAGACTAGGCGATCTCGGAAACATTCAGTACTTC. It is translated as CASSHFRLGDLGNIQYF.

The CDR3 reads CASTTDRPEAFF. DNA for the CDR3: TGTGCCAGCACGACGGACAGGCCAGAAGCTTTCTTT. The V gene is TRBV28, the J gene TRBJ1-1, with 7 bases identical to TRBD1. This CDR3 is built from 12 residues. J was trimmed by 8 bases and V by 7 bases; bases with no gene match: 7. CDR1 and CDR2 from the germline V gene are MDHEN and SYDVKM. The full variable domain, rest sourced from reference TRBV28 and TRBJ1-1, is DVKVTQSSRYLVKRTGEKVFLECVQDMDHENMFWYRQDPGLGLRLIYFSYDVKMKEKGDIPEGYSVSREKKERFSLILESASTNQTSMYLCASTTDRPEAFFGQGTRLTVV.

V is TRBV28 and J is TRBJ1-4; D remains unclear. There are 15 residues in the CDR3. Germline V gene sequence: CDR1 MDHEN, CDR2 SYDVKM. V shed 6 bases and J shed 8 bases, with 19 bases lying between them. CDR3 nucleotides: TGTGCCAGCAGCCTGTTCACGAAAGGAGGGGAAAAACTGTTTTTT. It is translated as CASSLFTKGGEKLFF. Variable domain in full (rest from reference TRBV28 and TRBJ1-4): DVKVTQSSRYLVKRTGEKVFLECVQDMDHENMFWYRQDPGLGLRLIYFSYDVKMKEKGDIPEGYSVSREKKERFSLILESASTNQTSMYLCASSLFTKGGEKLFFGSGTQLSVL.

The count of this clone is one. In DNA form, the CDR3 reads TGTGCCAGCACCACAGGGACAGTCTCGAACACCGGGGAGCTGTTTTTT. Its protein is CASTTGTVSNTGELFF. The V and J genes are TRBV28 and TRBJ2-2, with 7 bases lining up with TRBD1. This CDR3 region has 16 residues. With V trimmed by 7 bases and J by 0 bases, 8 bases remained unmatched. CDR1 MDHEN and CDR2 SYDVKM come from the germline V gene.

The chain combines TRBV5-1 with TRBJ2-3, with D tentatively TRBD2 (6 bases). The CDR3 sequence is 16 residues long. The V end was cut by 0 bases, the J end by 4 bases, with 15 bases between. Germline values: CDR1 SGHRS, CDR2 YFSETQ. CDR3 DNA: TGCGCCAGCAGCTTGGCACTAGCCGGATTCGCAGATACGCAGTATTTT. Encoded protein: CASSLALAGFADTQYF.

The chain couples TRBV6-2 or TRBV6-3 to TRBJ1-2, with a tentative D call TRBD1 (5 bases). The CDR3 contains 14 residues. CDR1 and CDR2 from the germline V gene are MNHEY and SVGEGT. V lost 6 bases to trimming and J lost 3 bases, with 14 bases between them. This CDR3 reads CASSRPRGDYGYTF. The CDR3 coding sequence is TGTGCCAGCAGCCGCCCCCGGGGGGACTATGGCTACACCTTC.

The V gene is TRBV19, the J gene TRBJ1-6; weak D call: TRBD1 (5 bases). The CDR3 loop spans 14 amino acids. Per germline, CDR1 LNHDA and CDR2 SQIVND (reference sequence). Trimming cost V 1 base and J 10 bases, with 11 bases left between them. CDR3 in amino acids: CASSIGARESPLHF. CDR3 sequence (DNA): TGTGCCAGTAGTATAGGCGCCAGGGAATCACCCCTCCACTTT.

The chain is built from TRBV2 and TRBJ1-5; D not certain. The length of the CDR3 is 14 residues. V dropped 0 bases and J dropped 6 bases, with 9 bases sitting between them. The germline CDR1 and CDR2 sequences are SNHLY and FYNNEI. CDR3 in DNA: TGTGCCAGCAGTGAAGCTCGGGGTCCTCAGCCCCAGCATTTT. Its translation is CASSEARGPQPQHF.

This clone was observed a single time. CDR3 DNA sequence: TGTGCCTGGAGTGTAGGGGGCCGCAATAATTCACCCCTCCACTTT. Protein product: CAWSVGGRNNSPLHF. This chain connects TRBV30 to TRBJ1-6; 7 nucleotides agree with TRBD1. With 0 bases clipped from V and 5 bases from J, the junction kept 4 bases outside the gene matches. The CDR3 is 15 residues long. The germline V gene has CDR1 GTSNPN and CDR2 SVGIG (reference sequence).

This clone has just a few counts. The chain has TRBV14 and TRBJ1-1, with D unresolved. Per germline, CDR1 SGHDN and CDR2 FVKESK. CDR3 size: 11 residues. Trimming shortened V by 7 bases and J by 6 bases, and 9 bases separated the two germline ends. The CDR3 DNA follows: TGTGCCAGCACTCAGCGGGCTGAAGCTTTCTTT. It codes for CASTQRAEAFF. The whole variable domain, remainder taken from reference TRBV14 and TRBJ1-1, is EAGVTQFPSHSVIEKGQTVTLRCDPISGHDNLYWYRRVMGKEIKFLLHFVKESKQDESGMPNNRFLAERTGGTYSTLKVQPAELEDSGVYFCASTQRAEAFFGQGTRLTVV.

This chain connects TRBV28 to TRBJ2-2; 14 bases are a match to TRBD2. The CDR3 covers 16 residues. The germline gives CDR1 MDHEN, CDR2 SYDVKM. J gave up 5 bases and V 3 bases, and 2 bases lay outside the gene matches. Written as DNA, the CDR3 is TGTGCCAGCAGTTTGGGACTAGCGGGAGTGACCGGGGAGCTGTTTTTT. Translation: CASSLGLAGVTGELFF.

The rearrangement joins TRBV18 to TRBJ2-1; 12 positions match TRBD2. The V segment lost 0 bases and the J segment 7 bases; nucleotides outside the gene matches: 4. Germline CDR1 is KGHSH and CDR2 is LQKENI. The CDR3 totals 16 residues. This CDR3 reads CASSPPLAGGPNEQFF. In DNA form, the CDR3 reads TGTGCCAGCTCACCACCCCTAGCGGGAGGGCCGAATGAGCAGTTCTTC.

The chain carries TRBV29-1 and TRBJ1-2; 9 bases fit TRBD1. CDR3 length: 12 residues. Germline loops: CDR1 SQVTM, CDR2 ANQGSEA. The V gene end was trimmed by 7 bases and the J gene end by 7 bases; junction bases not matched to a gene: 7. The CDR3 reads CSARGTGSGYTF. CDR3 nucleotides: TGCAGCGCCCGGGGGACAGGGTCTGGCTACACCTTC.

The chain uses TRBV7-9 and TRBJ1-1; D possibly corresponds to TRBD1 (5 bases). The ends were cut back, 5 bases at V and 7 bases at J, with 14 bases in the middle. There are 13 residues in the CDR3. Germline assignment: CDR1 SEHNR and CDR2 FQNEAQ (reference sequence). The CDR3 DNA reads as TGTGCCAGCAGCCGGCGGGGGATGGTTGAAGCTTTCTTT. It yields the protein CASSRRGMVEAFF.

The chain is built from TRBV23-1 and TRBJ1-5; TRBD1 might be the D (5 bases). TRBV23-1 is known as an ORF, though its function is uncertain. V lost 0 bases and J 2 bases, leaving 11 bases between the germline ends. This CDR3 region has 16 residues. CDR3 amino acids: CASSQSGGSRNQPQHF. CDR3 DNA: TGCGCCAGCAGTCAATCGGGGGGATCGCGCAATCAGCCCCAGCATTTT.

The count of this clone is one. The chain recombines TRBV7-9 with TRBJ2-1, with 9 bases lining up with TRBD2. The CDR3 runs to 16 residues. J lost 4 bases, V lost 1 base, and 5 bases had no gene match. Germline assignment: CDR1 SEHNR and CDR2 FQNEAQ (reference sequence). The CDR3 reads CASSLVRGGAYNEQFF. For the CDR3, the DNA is TGTGCCAGCAGCTTAGTCCGCGGGGGGGCGTACAATGAGCAGTTCTTC.

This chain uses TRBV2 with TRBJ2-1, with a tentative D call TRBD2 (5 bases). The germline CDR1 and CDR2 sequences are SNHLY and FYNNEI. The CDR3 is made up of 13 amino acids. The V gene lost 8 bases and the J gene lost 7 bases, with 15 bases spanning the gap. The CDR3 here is CASGSETRNEQFF. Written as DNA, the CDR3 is TGTGCCAGCGGGAGTGAGACGCGGAATGAGCAGTTCTTC. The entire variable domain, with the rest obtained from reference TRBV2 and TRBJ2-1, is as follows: EPEVTQTPSHQVTQMGQEVILRCVPISNHLYFYWYRQILGQKVEFLVSFYNNEISEKSEIFDDQFSVERPDGSNFTLKIRSTKLEDSAMYFCASGSETRNEQFFGPGTRLTVL.

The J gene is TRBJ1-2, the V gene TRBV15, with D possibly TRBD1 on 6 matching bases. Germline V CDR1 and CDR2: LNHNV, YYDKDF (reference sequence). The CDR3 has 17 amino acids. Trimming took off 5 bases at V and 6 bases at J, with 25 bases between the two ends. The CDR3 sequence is CATSGHFVGAGDDGYTF. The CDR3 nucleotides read TGTGCCACCAGCGGACATTTCGTTGGGGCAGGGGATGATGGCTACACCTTC.